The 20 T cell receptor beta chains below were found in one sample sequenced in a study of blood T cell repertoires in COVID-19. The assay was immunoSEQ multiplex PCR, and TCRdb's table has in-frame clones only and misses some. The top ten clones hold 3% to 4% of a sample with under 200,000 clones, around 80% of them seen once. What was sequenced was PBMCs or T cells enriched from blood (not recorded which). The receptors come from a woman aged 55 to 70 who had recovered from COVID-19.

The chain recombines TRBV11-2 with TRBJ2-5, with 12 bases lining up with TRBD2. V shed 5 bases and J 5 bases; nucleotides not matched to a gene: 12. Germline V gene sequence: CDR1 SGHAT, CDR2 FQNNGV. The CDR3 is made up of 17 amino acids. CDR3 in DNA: TGTGCCAGCAGCGCAAGACTAGCGGGGGAGGTTGGGGAGACCCAGTACTTC. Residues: CASSARLAGEVGETQYF.

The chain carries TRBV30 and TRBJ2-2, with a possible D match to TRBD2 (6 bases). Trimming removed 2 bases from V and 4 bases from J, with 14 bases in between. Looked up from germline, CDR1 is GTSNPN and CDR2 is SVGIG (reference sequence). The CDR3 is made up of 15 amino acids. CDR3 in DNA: TGTGCCTGGAGTTCCGGGACTTCCCTCACCGGGGAGCTGTTTTTT. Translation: CAWSSGTSLTGELFF.

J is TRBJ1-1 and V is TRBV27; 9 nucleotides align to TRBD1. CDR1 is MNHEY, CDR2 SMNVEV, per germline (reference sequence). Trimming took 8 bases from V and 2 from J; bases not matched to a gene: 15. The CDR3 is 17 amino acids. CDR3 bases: TGTGCCAGCGGGGACAGGGCTTATCGGATGTATAACACTGAAGCTTTCTTT. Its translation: CASGDRAYRMYNTEAFF.

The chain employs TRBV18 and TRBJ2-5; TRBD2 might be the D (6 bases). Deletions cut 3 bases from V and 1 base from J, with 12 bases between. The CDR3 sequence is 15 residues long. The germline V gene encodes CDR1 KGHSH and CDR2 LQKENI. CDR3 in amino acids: CASSPITRGQETQYF. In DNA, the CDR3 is TGTGCCAGCTCACCCATCACGCGGGGCCAAGAGACCCAGTACTTC. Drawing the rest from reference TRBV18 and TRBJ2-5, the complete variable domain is NAGVMQNPRHLVRRRGQEARLRCSPMKGHSHVYWYRQLPEEGLKFMVYLQKENIIDESGMPKERFSAEFPKEGPSILRIQQVVRGDSAAYFCASSPITRGQETQYFGPGTRLLVL.

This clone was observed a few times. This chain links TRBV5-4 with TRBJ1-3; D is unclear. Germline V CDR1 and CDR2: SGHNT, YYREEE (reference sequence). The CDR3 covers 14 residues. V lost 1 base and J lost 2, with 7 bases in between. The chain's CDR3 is CASSLSGTGNTIYF. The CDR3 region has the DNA TGTGCCAGCAGCTTGAGTGGCACTGGAAACACCATATATTTT. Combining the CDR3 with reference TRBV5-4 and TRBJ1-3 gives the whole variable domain ETGVTQSPTHLIKTRGQQVTLRCSSQSGHNTVSWYQQALGQGPQFIFQYYREEENGRGNFPPRFSGLQFPNYSSELNVNALELDDSALYLCASSLSGTGNTIYFGEGSWLTVV.

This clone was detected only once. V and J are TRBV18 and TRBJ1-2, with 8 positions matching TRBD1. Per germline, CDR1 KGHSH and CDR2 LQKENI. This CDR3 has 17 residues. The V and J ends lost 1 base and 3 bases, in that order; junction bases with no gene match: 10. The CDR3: CASSPRGPGGQDYGYTF. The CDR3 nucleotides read TGTGCCAGCTCACCACGTGGGCCAGGGGGCCAGGACTATGGCTACACCTTC.

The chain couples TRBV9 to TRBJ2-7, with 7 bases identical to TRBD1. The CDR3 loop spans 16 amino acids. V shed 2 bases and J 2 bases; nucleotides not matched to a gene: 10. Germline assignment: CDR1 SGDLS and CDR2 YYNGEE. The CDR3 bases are TGTGCCAGCAGCGTCGACCAATCCGGGACAGCCTACGAGCAGTACTTC. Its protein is CASSVDQSGTAYEQYF.

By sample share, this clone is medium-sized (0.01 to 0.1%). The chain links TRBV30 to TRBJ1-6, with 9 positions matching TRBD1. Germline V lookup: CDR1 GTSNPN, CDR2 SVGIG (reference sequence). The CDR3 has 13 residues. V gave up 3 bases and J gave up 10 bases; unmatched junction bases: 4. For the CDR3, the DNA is TGTGCCTGGAGATTCGGGACAGGGTCACCCCTCCACTTT. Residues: CAWRFGTGSPLHF.

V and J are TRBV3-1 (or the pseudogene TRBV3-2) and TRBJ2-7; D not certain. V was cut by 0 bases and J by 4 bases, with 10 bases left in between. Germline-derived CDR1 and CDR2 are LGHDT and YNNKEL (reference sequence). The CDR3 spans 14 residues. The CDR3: CASSQDGAKYEQYF. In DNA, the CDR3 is TGTGCCAGCAGCCAAGATGGAGCCAAATACGAGCAGTACTTC.

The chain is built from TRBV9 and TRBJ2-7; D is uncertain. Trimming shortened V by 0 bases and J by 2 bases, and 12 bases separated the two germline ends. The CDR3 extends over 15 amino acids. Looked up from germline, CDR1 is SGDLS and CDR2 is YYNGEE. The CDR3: CASSVGGRPPYEQYF. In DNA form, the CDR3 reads TGTGCCAGCAGCGTAGGAGGTAGACCACCCTACGAGCAGTACTTC.

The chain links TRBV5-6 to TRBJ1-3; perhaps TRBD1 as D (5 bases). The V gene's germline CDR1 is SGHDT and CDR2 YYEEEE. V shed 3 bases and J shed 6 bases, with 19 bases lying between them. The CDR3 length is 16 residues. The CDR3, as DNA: TGTGCCAGCAGCTCTGGCGGTGGGGCTTATGAAAACACCATATATTTT. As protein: CASSSGGGAYENTIYF.

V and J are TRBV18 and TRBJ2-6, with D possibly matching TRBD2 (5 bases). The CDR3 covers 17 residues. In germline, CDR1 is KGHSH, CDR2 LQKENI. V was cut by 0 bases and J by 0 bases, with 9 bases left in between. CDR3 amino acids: CASSPPGSGSGANVLTF. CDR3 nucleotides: TGTGCCAGCTCACCACCGGGCAGCGGCTCTGGGGCCAACGTCCTGACTTTC.

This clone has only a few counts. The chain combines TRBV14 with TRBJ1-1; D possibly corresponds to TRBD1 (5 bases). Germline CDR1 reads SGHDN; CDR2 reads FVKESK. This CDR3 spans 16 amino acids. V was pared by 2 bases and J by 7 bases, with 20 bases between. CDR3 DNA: TGTGCCAGCAGCCAACAAGCCGGGACTAAGGGATTTGAAGCTTTCTTT. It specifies CASSQQAGTKGFEAFF.

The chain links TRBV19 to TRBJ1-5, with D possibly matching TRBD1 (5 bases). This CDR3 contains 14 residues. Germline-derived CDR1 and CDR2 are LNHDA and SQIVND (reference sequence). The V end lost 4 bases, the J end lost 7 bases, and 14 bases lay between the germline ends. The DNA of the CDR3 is TGTGCCAGTAGTAGCAGGGAGGCGGAGCAGCCCCAGCATTTT. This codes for CASSSREAEQPQHF.

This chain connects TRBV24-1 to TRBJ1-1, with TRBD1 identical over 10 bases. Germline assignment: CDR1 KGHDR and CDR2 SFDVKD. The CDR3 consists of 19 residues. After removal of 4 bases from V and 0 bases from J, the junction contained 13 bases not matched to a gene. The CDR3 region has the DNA TGTGCCACCAGTGACCCGGACAGGGGGATTCTGACCATGAACACTGAAGCTTTCTTT. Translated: CATSDPDRGILTMNTEAFF.

The CDR3 region has the DNA TGTGCCAGCAGCGTAGGGGGAGCTGACAATGAGCAGTTCTTC. Its protein product is CASSVGGADNEQFF. The chain combines TRBV9 with TRBJ2-1; possible D gene TRBD2, 5 bases. The V and J ends lost 0 bases and 5 bases respectively, with 9 bases between them. The germline CDR1 and CDR2 sequences are SGDLS and YYNGEE. This CDR3 comprises 14 residues.

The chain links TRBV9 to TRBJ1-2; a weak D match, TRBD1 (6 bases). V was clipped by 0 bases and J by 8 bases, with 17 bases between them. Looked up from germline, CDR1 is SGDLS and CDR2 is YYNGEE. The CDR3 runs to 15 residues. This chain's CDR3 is CASSVVLDSGVGYTF. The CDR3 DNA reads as TGTGCCAGCAGCGTAGTTTTGGACAGTGGCGTCGGCTACACCTTC.

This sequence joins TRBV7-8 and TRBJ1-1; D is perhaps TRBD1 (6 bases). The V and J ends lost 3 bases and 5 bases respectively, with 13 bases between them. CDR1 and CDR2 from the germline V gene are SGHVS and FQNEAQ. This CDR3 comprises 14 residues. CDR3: CASSLGQGLTEAFF. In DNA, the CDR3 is TGTGCCAGCAGCTTGGGGCAGGGGTTAACTGAAGCTTTCTTT.

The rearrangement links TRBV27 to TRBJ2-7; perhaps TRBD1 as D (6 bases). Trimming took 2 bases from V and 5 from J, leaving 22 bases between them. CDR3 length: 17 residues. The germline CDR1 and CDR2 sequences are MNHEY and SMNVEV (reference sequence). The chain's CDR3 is CASSLGGLGLSVHEQYF. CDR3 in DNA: TGTGCCAGCAGTTTAGGGGGCTTGGGGCTATCCGTCCACGAGCAGTACTTC.

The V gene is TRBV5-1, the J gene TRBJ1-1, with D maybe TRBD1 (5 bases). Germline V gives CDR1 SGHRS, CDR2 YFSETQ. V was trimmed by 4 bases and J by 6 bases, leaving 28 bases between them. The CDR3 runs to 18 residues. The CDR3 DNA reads TGCGCCAGCAGCGAAAGAACCCCAGGAAAGTGGGACTATCCTGAAGCTTTCTTT. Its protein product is CASSERTPGKWDYPEAFF.